This TCR beta chain emerged from a study of OX40 agonist ivuxolimab in advanced cancers. Study-level background: Partial response was recorded in three patients: one hepatocellular carcinoma and two cutaneous melanoma cases.

The data were produced by immunoSEQ multiplex PCR, yet TCRdb's version contains in-frame clones alone and is incomplete. The table has approximately 81,000 clones, 85% to 90% seen once. CDR1 LNHDA and CDR2 SQIVND come from the germline V gene (reference sequence). The CDR3 is made up of 15 amino acids. Trimming at V came to 3 bases and at J to 2 bases, leaving 3 bases not matched to a gene. Whole-study results and caveats: Expanded clones belonging to CD8+ T cells outnumbered, on average, those of CD4+.

The timepoints at which blood was sampled were baseline, cycle 4 day 1, and cycle 7 day 1. Note on this clone: Its antigen remains unidentified.

The J gene is TRBJ2-5, the V gene TRBV19; TRBD2 agrees at 10 bases. The source was CD4+ or CD8+ T cells sorted from blood, collected in a trial of the OX40 agonist ivuxolimab. This sequence originates from an adult with an advanced solid tumor such as melanoma, head and neck, liver or kidney cancer. The CDR3 sequence: CASSIWTSGQETQYF. The DNA for the CDR3 is TGTGCCAGTAGTATCTGGACTAGCGGACAAGAGACCCAGTACTTC.